The present TCR beta chain was sequenced within a study of identical twins. TCRdb used MiXCR to reprocess the 5' RACE reads, holding one entry per CDR3 protein. The sample has fewer than 250,000 distinct CDR3 sequences, around a sixth seen once. This clonotype was seen more than once but under ten times. Its specificity is not known. Study outcomes and limitations: Abundant beta clonotypes from cord blood had fewer insertions, unlike memory repertoires, which showed none. In beta out-of-frame sequences, the excess sharing between twins was weaker.

Germline V CDR1 and CDR2: SEHNR, FQNEAQ (reference sequence). The CDR3 extends over 15 amino acids. The V end was cut by 4 bases, the J end by 0 bases, with 11 bases between. These data were also reused for a study on T cells expressing NK-cell markers. That source notes: Out of eight donors sequenced, seven tested HCMV-seropositive and the remaining one seronegative. The study left the HCMV specificity of expanded NKG2C+ T cell clones unresolved.

The sequenced material came from CD8+ T cells sorted from blood. The TCR was taken from a woman under 30 in good health. V and J are TRBV7-9 and TRBJ2-3; D not certain. Here the CDR3 DNA reads TGTGCCAGCAGCTCCTCCACTTCTAGCACAGATACGCAGTATTTT. As protein: CASSSSTSSTDTQYF.